This T cell receptor (beta chain) was documented in a study of shared clonotypes between healthy human individuals (dated by TCRdb to the early 2020s). Study-level background: Three men and two women, aged 18 to 49 years, made up the cohort. For each donor, CD4 naive and CD4 memory were each given three plates, CD8 naive was given two plates, and CD8 memory was given one plate. To increase sequencing depth and limit assay-specific biases, TCR repertoire library preparation and sequencing were carried out by different laboratories using diverse techniques. Leukapheresis yielded between about 0.85 and 10 billion PBMCs per donor. To estimate repertoire size and how much clonotype sharing occurs between individuals, the study deeply sequenced the blood TCR repertoires of five healthy adults. The study at large found these results: Estimated clonotype richness was generally larger for naive than for memory subsets. Incomplete sequencing was indicated by rarefaction of sorted-subset datasets, despite the large sequencing depth. Across several donors, roughly 5.1% of naive CD4, 3.5% of naive CD8, 2% to 2.5% of memory CD4, and 0.3% to 0.45% of memory CD8 clonotypes were shared. Sampling was limited to blood, and TCR repertoires in tissue likely differ from TCR repertoires in blood. Compared with non-shared clonotypes, clonotypes shared by all four sorted-subset donors had higher generation probabilities. Based on pairwise subsampling, the degree of clonotype sharing among donors was expected to be affected by sequencing depth. The genetic and exposure-history diversity represented was limited by the small number of donors.

The trim is 5 bases for V and 4 bases for J, with a gap of 11 bases between the germline ends. CDR1 and CDR2, per the germline V gene, are MGHRA and YSYEKL. The CDR3 starts with the cysteine, ends with the phenylalanine, and has 13 residues. CDR3 DNA is the only sequence kept; it has 39 bases, read in frame from the first base. Using the deep immunoSEQ assay, TCR CDR3 regions were amplified from genomic DNA by multiplex PCR. For each cell subset, the extracted genomic DNA was distributed evenly across all wells of several immunoSEQ 96-well plates, and each plate served as one replicate. For sorted subsets, 200 to 250 ng of genomic DNA, equivalent to roughly 33,000 T cell genomes, went into each replicate PCR. The purified libraries were quantified using a Qubit 3.0 fluorometer, sized with a Bioanalyzer 2100, and then quantified again using the KAPA Library Quantification kit. Every immunoSEQ 96-well plate was sequenced on a dedicated single-read 150-cycle Illumina NextSeq 550 flow cell. Concerning the study's data processing: The immunoSEQ output contained only junctional sequences without quality scores, so filtering could not match that applied to full-length reads. Sequences were annotated with PyIR, a Python wrapper for IgBLAST v1.9, and V/J genes and CDR3 were assigned using IMGT germline references. Any read was removed if the V/J assignment was weak (E-value above 1e-6), the CDR3 was missing, or the read contained stop codons, out-of-frame junctions, or ambiguous translated residues. V3J clonotypes were defined as sequences sharing an identical inferred V gene, J gene, and CDR3 amino acid sequence. Percentage overlap between repertoires was computed as shared unique clonotypes divided by the size of the smaller repertoire. Repertoire richness was assessed with RTK rarefaction, the Chao1 estimator, and Recon v2.1 estimates of unobserved clonotypes. For all TCRbeta clonotypes obtained by the gDNA method from several donors, generation probabilities were computed with OLGA. What TCRdb holds here is the immuneACCESS table cut down to in-frame rearrangements. Part of the clones is not present; checked against another copy, under half of the missing clones reflect an unresolved V gene, and the others are unexplained. V and J calls and clone size are as listed in that table; D and trimming were resolved from the DNA. For this sample the table gives more than 2 million clones, of which 85% to 95% were detected only once. The top ten clonotypes cover around 1.7% of the sample.

CD8 naive samples consisted of CD45RO-negative cells that were positively selected for CCR7, yielding a CD45RA+CCR7+ population without TemRA cells. The donors were healthy, HIV-negative adults who had no recently reported acute infections or vaccinations. Only Caucasian adults living in Nashville, Tennessee, USA were represented among the donors. Blood was collected by leukapheresis, and PBMCs were isolated by Ficoll-Histopaque density gradient centrifugation and then cryopreserved in liquid nitrogen vapor phase. Analytical flow cytometry was used to check the purity and quantity of every magnetically sorted T cell population. Each sorted fraction had its genomic DNA isolated and then quantified by UV absorbance on a Nanodrop 2000c. Concerning this clone: What antigen it recognizes has not been identified. Base qualities were left out, and no much larger clone turns up one base away.

The sequence is built from TRBV4-1 and TRBJ1-2, with TRBD1 tentatively as D gene (5 bases match). Sequenced: naive CD8+ T cells from PBMCs. The cell subset or site label here, explained by the study, means: CD45RA+CCR7+. This receptor was obtained from a man younger than 35 in good health. Some clones in this sample may be carry-over from other donors' samples. The DNA reads TGCGCCAGCAGCGTTGTCGGGGGCTATGGCTACACCTTC. Its coded protein is CASSVVGGYGYTF.